The clone carrying this T cell receptor (beta chain) was seen many times. What it binds is unknown. These data are taken from a study of naive and memory T cell subsets. Study-level points and caveats: Potentially, T cell activation and differentiation skew this RNA-based measurement.

TCR cDNA received a 3' ligated oligonucleotide that carried a UMI. Whole-blood samples were roughly 2.7 ml of peripheral blood from healthy adult volunteers. Unsorted total RNA, about 1 to 1000 ng, was DNase treated before reverse transcription. Losses at the gene ends were 0 bases for V and 2 bases for J; bases not matched to a gene: 6. Germline V gene sequence: CDR1 DFQATT, CDR2 SNEGSKA (reference sequence). The CDR3 covers 18 residues. Ligated cDNA underwent four rounds of PCR with nested alpha and beta constant region primers and SP2. Reverse transcription of blood and skin TCR RNA was primed at alpha and beta constant regions. MiXCR, applied by TCRdb to the 5' RACE reads, yields one record per CDR3 protein. The table records around 48,000 distinct CDR3 sequences, approximately 4.5% of them present only once.

J is TRBJ2-2 and V is TRBV20-1; 13 positions match TRBD2. The receptor's source is a female donor in good health. The CDR3 DNA is TGCAGTGCTAGAGATACTAGCGGGAGGGGTAGTAACACCGGGGAGCTGTTTTTT. Residues: CSARDTSGRGSNTGELFF.